The 31 T cell receptor beta chains below were found in one sample sequenced in a study of PD-1 blockade in classical Hodgkin lymphoma. Generated by immunoSEQ multiplex PCR, the TCRdb table keeps only in-frame clones and is missing some. The data hold 2,100 or so clones, with roughly 85% observed a single time. With no exception, relapse followed autologous stem cell transplantation in all patients, and brentuximab vedotin exposure varied. This material consisted of peripheral blood mononuclear cells (PBMCs), taken at baseline. These receptors all come from a human donor with classical Hodgkin lymphoma.

This clone was seen a handful of times. The rearrangement uses TRBV7-9 and TRBJ2-6; D is undetermined. Germline V gene lookup returns CDR1 SEHNR and CDR2 FQNEAQ (reference sequence). The CDR3 is made up of 15 amino acids. Trimming removed 11 bases at V and 0 bases at J, with 14 bases between. The CDR3 DNA sequence: TGTGCCTCTCCCCCCATTCCCTCTGGGGCCAACGTCCTGACTTTC. This gives the protein CASPPIPSGANVLTF.

This clone was counted a single time. This rearrangement joins TRBV7-6 to TRBJ2-3, with 14 bases matching TRBD2. With 5 bases clipped from V and 2 bases from J, the junction kept 6 bases outside the gene matches. This CDR3 spans 17 amino acids. CDR1 and CDR2 (germline): SGHVS, FNYEAQ. In DNA form, the CDR3 reads TGTGCCAGCAGCATGGGACTAGCGGGGGTCCTCACAGATACGCAGTATTTT. Protein: CASSMGLAGVLTDTQYF.

The rearrangement links TRBV9 to TRBJ2-7, with 10 positions matching TRBD2. The CDR3 consists of 16 residues. With V trimmed by 4 bases and J by 2 bases, 9 bases remained unmatched. The germline gives CDR1 SGDLS, CDR2 YYNGEE. This chain's CDR3 is CASSPPVAGGPYEQYF. The CDR3 coding sequence is TGTGCCAGCAGCCCCCCGGTAGCGGGAGGCCCCTACGAGCAGTACTTC.

The V gene is TRBV4-2, the J gene TRBJ2-7; D is unclear. The germline V gene encodes CDR1 LGHNA and CDR2 YNFKEQ. The CDR3 contains 13 residues. V shed 4 bases and J shed 5 bases, with 12 bases lying between them. The CDR3 spells CASSPGGSHEQYF. The CDR3 DNA reads as TGTGCCAGCAGCCCCGGTGGGTCCCACGAGCAGTACTTC.

This clone is deemed hyperexpanded. The gene calls are TRBV30 and TRBJ1-5; D is ambiguous. Germline CDR1 and CDR2: GTSNPN and SVGIG (reference sequence). CDR3 length: 10 residues. Trimming pared 1 base from V and 7 bases from J, leaving 2 bases between. The CDR3 nucleotides read TGTGCCTGGAGTGGGCAGCCCCAGCATTTT. It yields the protein CAWSGQPQHF.

This chain connects TRBV6-4 to TRBJ1-3; D not certain. There are 17 residues in the CDR3. Germline V lookup: CDR1 MRHNA, CDR2 SNTAGT. Trimming removed 7 bases at V and 4 bases at J, with 23 bases between. The CDR3 here is CASTGRWAEDVGNTIYF. The DNA for the CDR3 is TGTGCCAGCACGGGTAGGTGGGCGGAGGATGTGGGAAACACCATATATTTT.

V usage is TRBV7-2 and J usage is TRBJ2-7, with 7 bases aligning to TRBD2. Germline V lookup: CDR1 SGHTA, CDR2 FQGNSA. This CDR3 has 14 amino acids. With V trimmed by 5 bases and J by 6 bases, 10 bases remained unmatched. The CDR3 loop is CASSAPTSTPEQYF. The CDR3 coding sequence is TGTGCCAGCAGCGCGCCGACTAGCACGCCCGAGCAGTACTTC.

This clone appeared a single time. This chain's CDR3 is CASSLRLAGIYEQYF. Written as DNA, the CDR3 is TGTGCCAGCAGTTTACGACTAGCGGGTATCTACGAGCAGTACTTC. The chain carries TRBV27 and TRBJ2-7, with 10 bases matching TRBD2. In germline, CDR1 is MNHEY, CDR2 SMNVEV (reference sequence). Trimming at V came to 2 bases and at J to 3 bases, leaving 4 bases not matched to a gene. The CDR3 spans 15 residues.

The V and J genes are TRBV2 and TRBJ1-1; no clear D gene. CDR3 length equals 12 residues. CDR1 SNHLY and CDR2 FYNNEI come from the germline V gene. V lost 7 bases, J lost 2 bases, and 8 bases lay in between. The CDR3 sequence is CASNSGNTEAFF. The CDR3 nucleotides read TGTGCCAGCAATTCGGGTAACACTGAAGCTTTCTTT.

The chain carries TRBV18 and TRBJ1-1; 8 bases map to TRBD1. The CDR3 covers 13 residues. Unmatched junction bases numbered 7, after V lost 8 bases and J lost 5 bases. CDR1 is KGHSH and CDR2 is LQKENI in the germline V gene. The CDR3 nucleotides read TGTGCCAGCCTGGACAGGGCTGGGACTGAAGCTTTCTTT. It translates to CASLDRAGTEAFF.

V gene TRBV13 combines with J gene TRBJ1-3; no clear D gene. The germline V gene has CDR1 PRHDT and CDR2 FYEKMQ (reference sequence). The V end lost 3 bases, the J end lost 0 bases, and 12 bases lay between the germline ends. The CDR3 totals 16 residues. CDR3 in amino acids: CASSFRNLASGNTIYF. As DNA, the CDR3 is TGTGCCAGCAGCTTTAGGAACTTGGCCTCTGGAAACACCATATATTTT.

The chain uses TRBV27 and TRBJ1-2; D remains ambiguous. The V end was cut by 5 bases, the J end by 5 bases, with 9 bases between. The CDR3 extends over 12 amino acids. Germline assignment: CDR1 MNHEY and CDR2 SMNVEV (reference sequence). CDR3 DNA sequence: TGTGCCAGCAGTCCCCGTGGGTATGGCTACACCTTC. Translating gives CASSPRGYGYTF.

The chain has TRBV7-9 and TRBJ1-6; D ambiguous. V lost 2 bases to trimming and J lost 10 bases, with 12 bases between them. The germline CDR1 and CDR2 sequences are SEHNR and FQNEAQ (reference sequence). There are 14 residues in the CDR3. CDR3 region: CASSLSLANSPLHF. The CDR3 DNA reads TGTGCCAGCAGCTTAAGTCTTGCGAACTCACCCCTCCACTTT.

The chain couples TRBV18 to TRBJ1-2; D might be TRBD1 (6 bases). The CDR3 consists of 14 residues. CDR1 and CDR2 from the germline V gene are KGHSH and LQKENI. Between the trimmed V and J ends, which lost 3 bases and 4 bases, there was a span of 12 bases. The CDR3 bases are TGTGCCAGCTCACCGGTCAGGGGCTCCTATGGCTACACCTTC. This sequence encodes CASSPVRGSYGYTF.

This clone was detected a few times. The chain joins TRBV30 to TRBJ1-1; D ambiguous. The CDR3 is made up of 14 amino acids. Germline values: CDR1 GTSNPN, CDR2 SVGIG (reference sequence). V lost 8 bases and J 0 bases, leaving 16 bases between the germline ends. As DNA, the CDR3 is TGTGCCGGGGAGGAAGGTCACATGAACACTGAAGCTTTCTTT. It translates to CAGEEGHMNTEAFF.

The chain carries TRBV5-5 and TRBJ1-2; the D is unclear. Germline CDR1 is SGHKS and CDR2 is YYEKEE (reference sequence). CDR3 length equals 14 residues. V shed 0 bases and J shed 4 bases, with 10 bases lying between them. For the CDR3, the DNA is TGTGCCAGCAGCTTGGAAGCAGATCTCTATGGCTACACCTTC. Protein sequence: CASSLEADLYGYTF. Full variable domain (missing parts from reference TRBV5-5 and TRBJ1-2): DAGVTQSPTHLIKTRGQQVTLRCSPISGHKSVSWYQQVLGQGPQFIFQYYEKEERGRGNFPDRFSARQFPNYSSELNVNALLLGDSALYLCASSLEADLYGYTFGSGTRLTVV.

The chain joins TRBV7-9 to TRBJ2-7; TRBD1 matches 7 bases. Germline values: CDR1 SEHNR, CDR2 FQNEAQ (reference sequence). The CDR3 length is 12 residues. Unmatched junction bases numbered 3, after V lost 5 bases and J lost 5 bases. In DNA, the CDR3 is TGTGCCAGCAGCGGCGACAGGGACGAGCAGTACTTC. Its translation: CASSGDRDEQYF.

The chain joins TRBV5-6 to TRBJ1-2, with 9 bases matching TRBD1. Germline V gene lookup returns CDR1 SGHDT and CDR2 YYEEEE. Trimming took 2 bases from V and 8 from J; bases not matched to a gene: 4. The CDR3 is 13 amino acids. CDR3 sequence (DNA): TGTGCCAGCAGCTTTCGACAGGGGGGCGGCTACACCTTC. It encodes CASSFRQGGGYTF.

The chain couples TRBV19 to TRBJ2-2; 7 bases agree with TRBD1. CDR1 is LNHDA and CDR2 is SQIVND in the germline V gene (reference sequence). V shed 10 bases, J shed 4 bases, and the junction held 15 bases outside the gene matches. The CDR3 is 16 amino acids. The CDR3 sequence is CATSITRGSVTGELFF. The DNA for the CDR3 is TGTGCCACTTCAATCACCAGGGGGAGTGTCACCGGGGAGCTGTTTTTT. The variable domain in full, completed from reference TRBV19 and TRBJ2-2, reads DGGITQSPKYLFRKEGQNVTLSCEQNLNHDAMYWYRQDPGQGLRLIYYSQIVNDFQKGDIAEGYSVSREKKESFPLTVTSAQKNPTAFYLCATSITRGSVTGELFFGEGSRLTVL.

This chain joins TRBV19 and TRBJ2-5; 7 nucleotides align to TRBD1. Germline CDR1 LNHDA, CDR2 SQIVND (reference sequence). The length of the CDR3 is 16 residues. J was trimmed by 0 bases and V by 4 bases; bases with no gene match: 8. CDR3 region: CASSTRTGWYQETQYF. As DNA, the CDR3 is TGTGCCAGTAGTACCCGGACAGGATGGTACCAAGAGACCCAGTACTTC.

The chain couples TRBV14 to TRBJ2-1; 8 nucleotides align to TRBD2. V gave up 6 bases and J gave up 1 base; unmatched junction bases: 5. This CDR3 comprises 15 residues. The V gene's germline CDR1 is SGHDN and CDR2 FVKESK. The CDR3 nucleotides read TGTGCCAGCAGGGATACTAGCGGTTCCTACAATGAGCAGTTCTTC. Translation: CASRDTSGSYNEQFF.

The V and J genes are TRBV7-2 and TRBJ1-6; D gene unclear. V was pared by 6 bases and J by 7 bases, with 10 bases between. Germline V gene lookup returns CDR1 SGHTA and CDR2 FQGNSA. The CDR3 has 13 residues. This CDR3 is CASRPGQNSPLHF. CDR3 bases: TGTGCCAGCAGACCGGGCCAGAATTCACCCCTCCACTTT.

V usage is TRBV27 and J usage is TRBJ1-1; no definite D call. This CDR3 has 13 residues. V lost 6 bases and J 0 bases, leaving 8 bases between the germline ends. CDR1 is MNHEY and CDR2 is SMNVEV in the germline V gene (reference sequence). This chain's CDR3 is CASRPTMNTEAFF. The DNA of the CDR3 is TGTGCCAGCAGACCCACTATGAACACTGAAGCTTTCTTT.

V usage is TRBV7-8 and J usage is TRBJ2-7; D possibly corresponds to TRBD2 (6 bases). This CDR3 has 14 residues. Trimming left V 1 base short and J 3 bases short, with 10 bases between. Germline values: CDR1 SGHVS, CDR2 FQNEAQ. CDR3 sequence (DNA): TGTGCCAGCAGCTTAGAGCCGGGGGACTACGAGCAGTACTTC. Protein: CASSLEPGDYEQYF.

This chain connects TRBV11-1 to TRBJ2-7; the D gene is possibly TRBD2 (6 bases). The CDR3 contains 14 residues. V was clipped by 1 base and J by 3 bases, with 10 bases between them. Per germline, CDR1 SGHAT and CDR2 FQDESV (reference sequence). The CDR3 spells CASSLEPGDYEQYF. The CDR3 DNA is TGTGCCAGCAGCTTAGAGCCGGGGGACTACGAGCAGTACTTC.

V usage is TRBV15 and J usage is TRBJ2-3; D perhaps matches TRBD2 (6 bases). Trimming pared 2 bases from V and 1 base from J, leaving 10 bases between. Germline values: CDR1 LNHNV, CDR2 YYDKDF (reference sequence). This CDR3 comprises 15 residues. CDR3 sequence reads: CATSRLSGGTDTQYF. The CDR3 DNA reads as TGTGCCACCAGCAGACTTAGCGGCGGCACAGATACGCAGTATTTT.

The chain links TRBV7-3 to TRBJ2-2, with D perhaps TRBD2 (6 bases). The CDR3 sequence is 16 residues long. Trimming shortened V by 1 base and J by 2 bases, and 11 bases separated the two germline ends. CDR1 and CDR2 (germline): SGHTA, FQGTGA. CDR3 nucleotide sequence: TGTGCCAGCAGCTTAAATGGCGGGGTAAACACCGGGGAGCTGTTTTTT. Translation gives CASSLNGGVNTGELFF.

In the case of this clone: The sample contains more than one DNA sequence encoding this CDR3. V gene TRBV5-1 combines with J gene TRBJ2-7; 11 nucleotides agree with TRBD1. There are 15 residues in the CDR3. Germline values: CDR1 SGHRS, CDR2 YFSETQ. After removal of 2 bases from V and 7 bases from J, the junction contained 8 bases not matched to a gene. CDR3 nucleotides: TGCGCCAGCAGCTTAAGTGGGACAGGGGGGCGGGAGCAGTACTTC. This codes for CASSLSGTGGREQYF.

The J gene is TRBJ1-2, the V gene TRBV15, with 7 bases that match TRBD1. The CDR3 sequence is 16 residues long. Germline loops: CDR1 LNHNV, CDR2 YYDKDF (reference sequence). The V and J ends lost 5 bases and 7 bases, in that order; junction bases with no gene match: 16. The CDR3 DNA reads as TGTGCCACCAGCGGCGGGGGGACAGTCTCCCAGATTGGCTACACCTTC. It specifies CATSGGGTVSQIGYTF.

The CDR3 bases are TGTGCCTGGGTCGGTGGGCAGGGGAGGGTACACGGGGGCACAGATACGCAGTATTTT. Protein: CAWVGGQGRVHGGTDTQYF. The chain is built from TRBV30 and TRBJ2-3, with D perhaps TRBD2 (7 bases). V lost 5 bases to trimming and J lost 1 base, with 28 bases between them. The CDR3 length is 19 residues. Germline CDR1 GTSNPN, CDR2 SVGIG (reference sequence). Based on the CDR3 plus reference TRBV30 and TRBJ2-3, the full variable domain is SQTIHQWPATLVQPVGSPLSLECTVEGTSNPNLYWYRQAAGRGLQLLFYSVGIGQISSEVPQNLSASRPQDRQFILSSKKLLLSDSGFYLCAWVGGQGRVHGGTDTQYFGPGTRLTVL.

This clone was recorded once. V usage is TRBV4-3 and J usage is TRBJ1-2; no clear D gene. Germline CDR1 LGHNA, CDR2 YSLEER. CDR3 length: 13 residues. Trimming removed 1 base from V and 5 bases from J, with 8 bases in between. The CDR3 DNA follows: TGCGCCAGCAGCCAAGGATCAGGTTATGGCTACACCTTC. Its protein product is CASSQGSGYGYTF.